This T cell receptor beta chain is drawn from a study of read filtering for tumor transcriptome and immune sequencing. Study at large: The cohort had more than 16 men and more than 13 women aged roughly 47 to 80, mean roughly 70 years. Revised staging placed fewer than ten patients in R-ISS I, about 17 in II, over 5 in III. RNA-seq yielded only about 80 to 1,400 TCR reads, IR-seq about 4 to 10.27 million.

V shed 0 bases and J shed 4 bases, with 9 bases lying between them. The germline V gene has CDR1 DFQATT and CDR2 SNEGSKA (reference sequence). This CDR3 has 13 residues. Whole-study results and caveats: Even smaller IR-seq throughput identified most shared clonotypes.

From about 0.4 ug of RNA, a library with molecular barcoded alpha/delta and beta/gamma adaptors was made. TCRdb recomputed calls from the reads with MiXCR, one row per CDR3 protein. The sample yields 100,000 to 150,000 distinct CDR3 sequences, about an eighth seen once. This clonotype was observed at least ten times. Its cognate antigen is unknown. The gene calls are TRBV20-1 and TRBJ2-5; possibly TRBD2 for D (5 bases). The sequencing sample was made of a population of CD138-negative cells sorted from bone marrow. The receptor's source is a donor aged 40 or over with multiple myeloma. The CDR3 DNA is TGCAGTGCTAGAGATCTTCGGGGAGAGACCCAGTACTTC. Amino acid sequence: CSARDLRGETQYF.